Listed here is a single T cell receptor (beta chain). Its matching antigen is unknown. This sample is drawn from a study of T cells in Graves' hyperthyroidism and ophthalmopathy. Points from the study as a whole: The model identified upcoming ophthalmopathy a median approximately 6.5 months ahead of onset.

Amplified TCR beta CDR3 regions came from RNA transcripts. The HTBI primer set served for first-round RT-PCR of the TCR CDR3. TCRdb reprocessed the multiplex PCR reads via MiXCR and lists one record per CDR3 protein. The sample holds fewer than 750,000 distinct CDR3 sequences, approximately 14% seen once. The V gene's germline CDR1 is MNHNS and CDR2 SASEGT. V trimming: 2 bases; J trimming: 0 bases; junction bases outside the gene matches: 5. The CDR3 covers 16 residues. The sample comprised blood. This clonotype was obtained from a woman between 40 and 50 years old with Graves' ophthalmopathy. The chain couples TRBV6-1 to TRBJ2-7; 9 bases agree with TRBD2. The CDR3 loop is CASSEPTSGPSYEQYF. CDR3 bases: TGTGCCAGCAGTGAACCAACTAGCGGGCCCTCCTACGAGCAGTACTTC.